This T cell receptor beta chain was recorded in a study of blood T cell repertoires in COVID-19. The wider study: The United States, Italy and Spain provided the acute and convalescent COVID-19 samples. In each case, the material was cDNA or gDNA derived from T cells, B-cell-depleted T cells, or PBMCs.

Original methodology: For nucleated cells, counts were estimated from reference gene primer amplification. Here immunoSEQ multiplex PCR was the method, and the copy in TCRdb shows in-frame clones only, minus some. The V and J calls and the clone size are those of that table, but D and trimming were determined from the DNA. The sample shows approximately 120,000 clones, around 78% of them seen only once. The CDR3 spans 12 residues. The germline V gene has CDR1 MDHEN and CDR2 SYDVKM. The V end was cut by 7 bases, the J end by 10 bases, with 16 bases between. Sequences were obtained from peripheral blood. The sequence derives from a human donor in a cohort sampled during active COVID-19. V gene TRBV28 combines with J gene TRBJ1-2, with a weak D call TRBD1 (6 bases). The CDR3 DNA reads as TGTGCCAGCACTAACACGAGGGGGTACTACACCTTC. The encoded protein is CASTNTRGYYTF.